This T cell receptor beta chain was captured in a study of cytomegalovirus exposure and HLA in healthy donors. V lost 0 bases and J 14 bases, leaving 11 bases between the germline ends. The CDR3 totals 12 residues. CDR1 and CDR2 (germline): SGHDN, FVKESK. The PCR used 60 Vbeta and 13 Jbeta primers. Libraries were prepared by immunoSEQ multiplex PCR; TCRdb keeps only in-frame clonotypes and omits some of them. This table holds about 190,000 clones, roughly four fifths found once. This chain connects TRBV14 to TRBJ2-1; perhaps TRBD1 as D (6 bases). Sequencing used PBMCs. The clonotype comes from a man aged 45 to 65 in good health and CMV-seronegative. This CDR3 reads CASSQDIRGKFF. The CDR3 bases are TGTGCCAGCAGCCAAGATATCAGGGGCAAGTTCTTC.